Below, 29 T cell receptor beta chains from the same sample are listed, as sequenced in a study of OX40 agonist ivuxolimab in advanced cancers. Clones were sequenced by immunoSEQ multiplex PCR, and TCRdb holds only the in-frame ones, with some missing. The sample contains about 95,000 clones, about 85% of which appear only once. The sequencing used CD4+ or CD8+ T cells sorted from blood, collected in a trial of the OX40 agonist ivuxolimab. These receptors all come from an adult with an advanced solid tumor such as melanoma, head and neck, liver or kidney cancer.

This chain uses TRBV5-4 with TRBJ2-5, with D uncertain. CDR3 length equals 14 residues. CDR1 and CDR2 from the germline V gene are SGHNT and YYREEE (reference sequence). V was pared by 2 bases and J by 5 bases, with 13 bases between. The CDR3 region has the DNA TGTGCCAGCAGCTTCGGGTCTCCCGGGGAGACCCAGTACTTC. Its translation: CASSFGSPGETQYF.

V gene TRBV19 combines with J gene TRBJ2-3, with 10 bases fitting TRBD2. CDR1 is LNHDA, CDR2 SQIVND, per germline (reference sequence). The V and J ends lost 0 bases and 3 bases, in that order; junction bases with no gene match: 3. CDR3 size: 16 residues. The CDR3 DNA sequence: TGTGCCAGTAGTATAGAAGCGGGAGGGTTAACAGATACGCAGTATTTT. Translating it yields CASSIEAGGLTDTQYF. Using reference TRBV19 and TRBJ2-3 for the parts outside the CDR3, the full variable domain is DGGITQSPKYLFRKEGQNVTLSCEQNLNHDAMYWYRQDPGQGLRLIYYSQIVNDFQKGDIAEGYSVSREKKESFPLTVTSAQKNPTAFYLCASSIEAGGLTDTQYFGPGTRLTVL.

The V gene is TRBV10-3, the J gene TRBJ1-6, with a possible D match to TRBD1 (5 bases). Germline V gives CDR1 ENHRY, CDR2 SYGVKD. V was cut by 3 bases and J by 7 bases, with 13 bases left in between. The CDR3 spans 15 residues. CDR3 sequence: CAISDLGVANSPLHF. The CDR3 region has the DNA TGTGCCATCAGTGATTTGGGGGTAGCAAATTCACCCCTCCACTTT.

Turning to this clone: The junction departs from the called germline gene at one end, perhaps through a read error. The chain carries TRBV11-2 and TRBJ2-7; D may match TRBD1 or TRBD2 (5 bases each). The CDR3 loop spans 15 amino acids. Germline CDR1 and CDR2: SGHAT and FQNNGV. CDR3 loop: CASSVEGPPFYEQYF. Here the CDR3 DNA reads TGTGCCAGCAGCGTAGAGGGGCCACCATTCTACGAGCAGTACTTC.

In its sample, this clone was seen a few times. The CDR3 nucleotides are TGTGCCAGCAGCCAAGAAGTCGGCCAGGGGGTTTACGAGCAGTACTTC. It translates to CASSQEVGQGVYEQYF. This chain joins TRBV14 and TRBJ2-7; 7 bases are a match to TRBD1. After removal of 0 bases from V and 4 bases from J, the junction contained 9 bases not matched to a gene. CDR3 size: 16 residues. Germline values: CDR1 SGHDN, CDR2 FVKESK.

The CDR3 DNA reads as TGCGCCAGCAGCCTGACTAGCGGTTACGAGCAGTACTTC. The encoded protein is CASSLTSGYEQYF. This sequence joins TRBV5-1 and TRBJ2-7, with 9 bases lining up with TRBD2. V lost 4 bases, J lost 4 bases, and 3 bases stayed unmatched. The length of the CDR3 is 13 residues. The germline V gene encodes CDR1 SGHRS and CDR2 YFSETQ.

The genes are TRBV5-5 and TRBJ2-7, with D unresolved. The V end was cut by 0 bases, the J end by 4 bases, with 8 bases between. CDR1 and CDR2 (germline): SGHKS, YYEKEE (reference sequence). CDR3 size: 13 residues. This CDR3 is CASSLAGWYEQYF. The CDR3 bases are TGTGCCAGCAGCTTGGCGGGTTGGTACGAGCAGTACTTC.

The chain recombines TRBV2 with TRBJ2-6; 9 bases line up with TRBD2. The CDR3 contains 19 residues. Losses at the gene ends were 5 bases for V and 0 bases for J; bases not matched to a gene: 11. Germline V gene data show CDR1 as SNHLY and CDR2 as FYNNEI. The CDR3: CASSPSVLAGYSGANVLTF. The CDR3 bases are TGTGCCAGCAGTCCCTCGGTGCTAGCGGGGTACTCTGGGGCCAACGTCCTGACTTTC.

This chain joins TRBV6-5 and TRBJ1-6, with unresolved D. This CDR3 has 13 amino acids. Trimming removed 2 bases from V and 8 bases from J, with 7 bases in between. From germline, CDR1 is MNHEY and CDR2 SVGAGI. The CDR3 loop reads CASSYVWDSPLHF. The DNA of the CDR3 is TGTGCCAGCAGTTACGTGTGGGATTCACCCCTCCACTTT.

The chain combines TRBV18 with TRBJ2-1; 7 positions agree with TRBD2. Germline V CDR1 and CDR2: KGHSH, LQKENI. The CDR3 length is 15 residues. The V gene end was trimmed by 2 bases and the J gene end by 8 bases; junction bases not matched to a gene: 9. The CDR3 DNA sequence: TGTGCCAGCTCACCATGGGGCGGGAGCTCGGATGAGCAGTTCTTC. Translation gives CASSPWGGSSDEQFF.

The chain uses TRBV4-1 and TRBJ2-7; D is undetermined. Germline loops: CDR1 MGHRA, CDR2 YSYEKL. CDR3 length: 14 amino acids. V dropped 4 bases and J dropped 5 bases, with 15 bases sitting between them. The CDR3 DNA reads TGCGCCAGCAGCCTGCGTCCGGGCTACGACGAGCAGTACTTC. Its protein product is CASSLRPGYDEQYF.

This chain links TRBV7-2 with TRBJ2-1; D ambiguous. V lost 4 bases and J lost 8, with 9 bases in between. The CDR3 runs 12 residues. Germline CDR1 reads SGHTA; CDR2 reads FQGNSA. This chain's CDR3 is CASSSIFDEQFF. CDR3 bases: TGTGCCAGCAGCTCCATTTTTGATGAGCAGTTCTTC.

This chain uses TRBV6-5 with TRBJ1-1; D is uncertain. Trimming took off 2 bases at V and 5 bases at J, with 15 bases between the two ends. This CDR3 has 15 amino acids. Germline CDR1 is MNHEY and CDR2 is SVGAGI. The CDR3 DNA follows: TGTGCCAGCAGTTACCATCCGGGGTCGGGAACTGAAGCTTTCTTT. Encoded protein: CASSYHPGSGTEAFF.

This chain joins TRBV2 and TRBJ1-4; no clear D. V lost 6 bases and J lost 5, with 13 bases in between. There are 14 residues in the CDR3. Germline CDR1 is SNHLY and CDR2 is FYNNEI. The chain's CDR3 is CASRDGPPNEKLFF. As DNA, the CDR3 is TGTGCCAGCAGGGACGGACCACCAAATGAAAAACTGTTTTTT. The full variable domain, completed using reference TRBV2 and TRBJ1-4, is EPEVTQTPSHQVTQMGQEVILRCVPISNHLYFYWYRQILGQKVEFLVSFYNNEISEKSEIFDDQFSVERPDGSNFTLKIRSTKLEDSAMYFCASRDGPPNEKLFFGSGTQLSVL.

The chain links TRBV4-1 to TRBJ1-1; D gene uncertain. The CDR3 is made up of 12 amino acids. Germline values: CDR1 MGHRA, CDR2 YSYEKL. V was pared by 4 bases and J by 4 bases, with 7 bases between. CDR3 protein: CASSLSGTEAFF. In DNA, the CDR3 is TGCGCCAGCAGCCTAAGTGGCACTGAAGCTTTCTTT.

The table lists this clone with a few counts. The chain carries TRBV5-6 and TRBJ2-7, with D tentatively TRBD2 (5 bases). CDR3 size: 15 residues. V lost 3 bases, J lost 6 bases, and 19 bases lay in between. Germline V CDR1 and CDR2: SGHDT, YYEEEE. As DNA, the CDR3 is TGTGCCAGCAGCTCCCCGGGATTATTATGGCCCGAGCAGTACTTC. Its protein is CASSSPGLLWPEQYF.

The chain recombines TRBV19 with TRBJ1-4; D remains unclear. The CDR3 extends over 15 amino acids. V was pared by 4 bases and J by 2 bases, with 11 bases between. Looked up from germline, CDR1 is LNHDA and CDR2 is SQIVND (reference sequence). The CDR3 loop reads CASSTRGSTNEKLFF. The CDR3 nucleotides read TGTGCCAGTAGTACCCGAGGTAGTACTAATGAAAAACTGTTTTTT.

This clone was found once. CDR3 in amino acids: CASSDWTSGSTPGANVLTF. The DNA for the CDR3 is TGCGCCAGCAGTGATTGGACTAGCGGGAGTACCCCTGGGGCCAACGTCCTGACTTTC. This chain links TRBV10-2 with TRBJ2-6; 13 nucleotides line up with TRBD2. The CDR3 is 19 residues long. J gave up 2 bases and V 3 bases, and 7 bases lay outside the gene matches. Germline V gene sequence: CDR1 WSHSY, CDR2 SAAADI.

The genes are TRBV19 and TRBJ2-1; D possibly corresponds to TRBD2 (6 bases). Germline lookup yields CDR1 LNHDA and CDR2 SQIVND (reference sequence). Trimming stripped 4 bases from V and 4 bases from J, with 8 bases between. The CDR3 consists of 13 residues. This CDR3 reads CASSTGLYNEQFF. The CDR3 DNA reads TGTGCCAGTAGTACGGGACTGTACAATGAGCAGTTCTTC.

The chain links TRBV9 to TRBJ2-7, with D perhaps matching TRBD2 (6 bases). The germline CDR1 and CDR2 sequences are SGDLS and YYNGEE. Trimming took off 4 bases at V and 3 bases at J, with 20 bases between the two ends. There are 16 residues in the CDR3. This CDR3 reads CASSSGSGDGSYEQYF. In DNA form, the CDR3 reads TGTGCCAGCAGCTCCGGGAGTGGGGACGGTAGCTACGAGCAGTACTTC.

The chain is built from TRBV7-2 and TRBJ1-1; no firm D call. Germline-derived CDR1 and CDR2 are SGHTA and FQGNSA. The V gene lost 5 bases and the J gene lost 8 bases, with 15 bases spanning the gap. CDR3 length: 13 residues. In DNA, the CDR3 is TGTGCCAGCAGCCTAAGCCCGGGGAGCGAAGCTTTCTTT. Its protein product is CASSLSPGSEAFF.

The J gene is TRBJ2-5, the V gene TRBV19; a possible D gene is TRBD1 (6 bases). The J call may not be correct, given that the DNA end is closer to TRBJ2-7. The germline CDR1 and CDR2 sequences are LNHDA and SQIVND (reference sequence). The CDR3 spans 12 residues. CDR3 sequence (DNA): TGTGCCAGTAGTCAACAGGGCTACGAGCAGTACTTC. Encoded protein: CASSQQGYEQYF.

J is TRBJ2-7 and V is TRBV28, with TRBD2 as a possible D gene (5 bases). The V and J ends lost 11 bases and 0 bases respectively, with 17 bases between them. CDR1 is MDHEN, CDR2 SYDVKM, per germline. This CDR3 spans 14 amino acids. The CDR3 DNA reads as TGTGCCGTCCTAGCTGCCGCCTCCTCCTACGAGCAGTACTTC. It translates to CAVLAAASSYEQYF.

V usage is TRBV7-2 and J usage is TRBJ2-1; D is ambiguous. Trimming left V 0 bases short and J 5 bases short, with 5 bases between. The V gene's germline CDR1 is SGHTA and CDR2 FQGNSA. There are 13 residues in the CDR3. The CDR3: CASSLARNNEQFF. CDR3 coding DNA: TGTGCCAGCAGCTTAGCTAGAAACAATGAGCAGTTCTTC.

A few counts support this clone. The chain has TRBV6-5 and TRBJ1-4, with 8 positions matching TRBD1. Germline V CDR1 and CDR2: MNHEY, SVGAGI. The V gene end was trimmed by 5 bases and the J gene end by 8 bases; junction bases not matched to a gene: 10. This CDR3 spans 15 amino acids. CDR3 DNA: TGTGCCAGCAGTCAGACAGGGGACCTTGGAGAAAAACTGTTTTTT. Amino acid sequence: CASSQTGDLGEKLFF.

The chain employs TRBV25-1 and TRBJ1-1; possible D gene TRBD1, 5 bases. Germline CDR1 reads MGHDK; CDR2 reads SYGVNS. The CDR3 sequence is 13 residues long. The V gene lost 7 bases and the J gene lost 3 bases, with 12 bases spanning the gap. The CDR3 loop is CASMQEGDTEAFF. CDR3 nucleotides: TGTGCCAGCATGCAGGAAGGGGACACTGAAGCTTTCTTT.

V gene TRBV4-3 combines with J gene TRBJ2-1, with 8 bases that match TRBD2. J gave up 3 bases and V 3 bases, and 4 bases lay outside the gene matches. The CDR3 loop spans 15 amino acids. Germline CDR1 is LGHNA and CDR2 is YSLEER. In DNA, the CDR3 is TGCGCCAGCAGCCACCCTACTAGCGGCTACAATGAGCAGTTCTTC. Translated: CASSHPTSGYNEQFF.

This clone showed up just a few times. The rearrangement uses TRBV27 and TRBJ1-5, with 9 positions matching TRBD1. The CDR3 has 19 residues. CDR1 and CDR2 from the germline V gene are MNHEY and SMNVEV (reference sequence). Unmatched junction bases numbered 18, after V lost 8 bases and J lost 1 base. CDR3 nucleotide sequence: TGTGCCAGCCCTAGCAGTTGGGACAGGGAGTGGCGGAGCAATCAGCCCCAGCATTTT. Its translation: CASPSSWDREWRSNQPQHF.

This chain joins TRBV19 and TRBJ2-2; the match to TRBD2 covers 7 bases. The V gene's germline CDR1 is LNHDA and CDR2 SQIVND (reference sequence). The CDR3 sequence is 13 residues long. Unmatched junction bases numbered 5, after V lost 7 bases and J lost 6 bases. The CDR3 region has the DNA TGTGCCAGTAATCGGCTAGCGGCCGGGGAGCTGTTTTTT. Translating gives CASNRLAAGELFF.